In its sample, the clone carrying this T cell receptor beta chain was seen once. An end of the junction does not agree with germline; a read error may underlie this. This specimen belongs to a study of blood T cell repertoires in COVID-19. Participants were placed into cohorts based on the clinical history they reported. No more than 2 weeks before study entry, exposed participants had met a case of COVID-19. This CDR3 is built from 16 residues. Germline CDR1 reads KGHSH; CDR2 reads LQKENI. Method: immunoSEQ multiplex PCR; TCRdb's copy keeps in-frame clones and lacks some. Seen here are about 430,000 clones, 70% to 90% observed once, and the top ten hold about 1.5%.

J is TRBJ2-5 and V is TRBV18; 8 nucleotides align to TRBD2. This TCR was sampled from a young woman who had been exposed to COVID-19. Source material: PBMCs or T cells enriched from blood (not recorded which). The CDR3 DNA sequence: TGTGCCAGCTCCCCACTAGTCGCGGGAGGTGGGAAGACCCAGTACTTC. Translated: CASSPLVAGGGKTQYF.